These T cell receptor beta chains were read from a single sample in a study of T cells in Graves' hyperthyroidism and ophthalmopathy. TCRdb analysed the multiplex PCR reads with MiXCR anew, one entry per CDR3 protein. The data hold around 500,000 distinct CDR3 sequences, with about 16% observed a single time. Sequencing was carried out using blood. The receptors come from a woman aged 25 to 45 with Graves' ophthalmopathy. Both conserved end residues are trimmed from each CDR3. Fields, in order: V gene, J gene, CDR3 protein.

TRBV5-1	TRBJ2-6	ASSLWVSRDRDSSGANVLT
TRBV6-1	TRBJ1-1	ASSSSDRNTEAF
TRBV28	TRBJ1-1	ASRTTGGRGKGTEAF
TRBV19	TRBJ2-2	ASRWTSDTGELF
TRBV20-1	TRBJ2-7	SARESRSGVGEQY
TRBV11-2	TRBJ2-7	ASSYRASGRSYEQY
TRBV19	TRBJ2-5	ASSKMRDRGRETQY
TRBV7-2	TRBJ2-4	ASSRQGGIQY
TRBV20-1	TRBJ2-1	SAGGRLDHYNEQF
TRBV11-2	TRBJ2-7	ASMDLGWRSYEQY
TRBV7-8	TRBJ1-1	ASSLARGQGTGMNTEAF
TRBV27	TRBJ2-1	ASSSPGGVDEQF
TRBV10-3	TRBJ2-1	AIKGGYEQF
TRBV6-1	TRBJ2-7	ASSPVQGAAFGSYEQY
TRBV30	TRBJ1-4	AWSPTEDNEKLF
TRBV3-1	TRBJ1-6	ASSQAPGGRNSPLH
TRBV6-1	TRBJ1-1	ASRLTGGRVAEAF
TRBV20-1	TRBJ1-1	SASRTANTEAF
TRBV4-1	.	ASSLKGVRASYEQY
TRBV19	TRBJ1-1	ASGYTEAF
TRBV19	TRBJ2-1	ASSIGGAGKAYNEQF
TRBV9	TRBJ1-3	ASSVALSSGNTIY
TRBV13	TRBJ2-3	ASSHLAAVTDTQY
TRBV7-9	TRBJ2-2	ASSTKPPGELF
TRBV28	TRBJ2-7	ASTSGLYEQY
TRBV28	TRBJ2-6	ATLSGSGANVLT
TRBV5-4	TRBJ2-7	ASSLGRQSSYEQY
TRBV28	TRBJ2-1	ASSLAQKLNEQF
TRBV7-2	TRBJ2-3	ASSSPGRLDTQY
TRBV4-1	TRBJ2-1	ASSPPYREQF
TRBV7-9	TRBJ1-6	ASTFGQGASPLH
TRBV10-1	TRBJ2-7	ASSEAGTISREQY
TRBV6-1	TRBJ2-4	ASSGPEGGIQY
TRBV6-1	TRBJ1-4	ASSYTGQSEKLF
TRBV19	TRBJ2-7	ASSMTGNSYEQY
TRBV7-3	TRBJ2-1	ASSQRGGGQF
TRBV11-2	TRBJ1-2	ASSLDRGTAGYT
TRBV11-1	TRBJ2-7	ASGYRGRHEQY
TRBV6-5	TRBJ1-4	ASSYMGLGEKLF
TRBV20-1	TRBJ2-1	SARRGGRAGEQF
TRBV20-1	TRBJ1-2	SASKGTSVGGYT
TRBV5-8	TRBJ2-7	AITAAGGPPYEQY
TRBV28	TRBJ2-7	ASSFYGTRRVYEQY
TRBV12-3/TRBV12-4	TRBJ2-7	ASSQRRLAGGLSLSYEQY
TRBV5-1	TRBJ2-7	ASSPDRLYEQY
TRBV20-1	TRBJ1-1	SARVPTGKGTEAF
TRBV2	TRBJ1-1	ASSVSGMRTEAF
TRBV15	TRBJ2-3	ATSRGGTKADTQY
TRBV3-1	TRBJ2-7	ASSQGGQGAAEQY
TRBV6-4	TRBJ1-2	ASRQEGLPNYGYT
TRBV11-3	TRBJ2-7	ASSPDGSSYEQY